This T cell receptor (beta chain) was sequenced during a study of T cells in Graves' hyperthyroidism and ophthalmopathy. As to this clonotype: What it binds is not known.

Patients aged 18 to 65 had newly diagnosed hyperthyroidism of under 2 months' duration. The source material, RNA transcripts, was used to amplify TCR beta CDR3 regions. First-round RT-PCR with HTBI primers amplified the TCR CDR3 region. MiXCR was run by TCRdb on the multiplex PCR reads, yielding one entry per CDR3 protein. The sample lists under 350,000 distinct CDR3 sequences, about 20% occurring once. Findings and caveats of the study: By a 13 V-J model, ophthalmopathy was set apart from stable hyperthyroidism.

Trimming stripped 6 bases from V and 6 bases from J, with 14 bases between. CDR3 size: 13 residues. Germline V gives CDR1 SGHDN, CDR2 FVKESK. This TCR came from a woman between 50 and 59 years old with Graves' hyperthyroidism. Material: blood. This sequence joins TRBV14 and TRBJ1-1; no definite D call. CDR3 region: CASRKTGRAEAFF. The CDR3 DNA is TGTGCCAGCAGGAAGACGGGTAGGGCTGAAGCTTTCTTT.